This T cell receptor beta chain was captured by sequencing in a study of T cells after yellow fever vaccination (dated by TCRdb to between 2019 and 2020). About the full investigation: The SMART-Seq v4 Ultra Low Input RNA kit was used to prepare libraries from fractions with low cell numbers. To follow T-cell clones before and after both primary and booster YFV17D yellow fever vaccination, bulk TCR alpha and beta repertoires underwent longitudinal sequencing. The cohort comprised two healthy male donors, one aged 18 to 30 and one aged 30 to 40 years. Blood samples were taken at several timepoints before and after primary and secondary immunization, and bulk PBMC replicates and cell subsets were isolated.

The listed sequencing device is Illumina NovaSeq 6000. TCR cDNA was synthesized by 5'RACE template switching, through which a universal primer site and unique molecular identifiers were introduced. Priming for cDNA synthesis came from both the TCR alpha and TCR beta constant segments. Library amplification involved two PCR steps, and the second step added sample barcodes and sequencing adapters. Libraries were sequenced on Illumina HiSeq 2500 (2x100 bp) or NovaSeq (2x150 bp). In the source study's methods: MIGEC handled demultiplexing of reads and collapsing into UMI consensus sequences, while MiXCR performed V(D)J alignment. Using edgeR on replicate PBMC samples, clonotypes were called vaccine-responding if FDR was below 0.01 and the log2 fold change was above 5 up to day 15. Bulk clonotypes were assigned CD4 or CD8 identity according to which sequenced CD4 or CD8 repertoire held them at higher abundance. TCRdb reprocessed the public reads (quality trimming at Q25 with fastp, clone calling with MiXCR) and kept in-frame beta chains. Entries are consolidated by CDR3 protein sequence, retaining the most common genes and DNA. V and J calls and clone size were set by TCRdb, not the authors. The sample yields a few hundred thousand distinct CDR3 sequences; roughly 5% were counted once. The top ten clonotypes cover under 3.5% of the sample.

On this clonotype itself: There is no known antigen for this receptor. No base quality information exists; no much larger clone differs at one position.

Relative to germline, V is 0 bases shorter and J is 3 bases shorter, with 11 bases between their ends. From its cysteine to its phenylalanine, the CDR3 spans 15 amino acids. Solely the CDR3 DNA is kept, with 45 bases framed from the first base. The germline V gene sets CDR1 to LGHNA and CDR2 to YSLEER. In light of the paper, this sample's treatment or condition label describes: live attenuated yellow fever vaccine strain. A standard Ficoll-Paque protocol was used to isolate PBMCs from peripheral blood. Dynabeads CD4 and CD8 positive selection kits were used to isolate CD4 and CD8 T-cell fractions. RNA was extracted with TriZol from bulk PBMCs, CD4 and CD8 fractions, and dextramer-positive and dextramer-negative fractions. Results the study describes overall, beyond this receptor: A small share of clonotypes occurred in both CD4 and CD8 compartments, likely arising from convergent recombination. Compared with the primary T-cell response, the secondary T-cell response was weaker but faster, peaking on day 5 rather than day 15. Because only two donors were included in the study, the extent to which the findings can be generalized is limited. FACS-sorted repertoires could contain abundant contaminating clonotypes from the bulk population, so computational filtering was required. Most clones expanded after primary vaccination were re-detected after the booster (approximately 96% of CD4 and about 88% of CD8), suggesting broad memory maintenance.

This specimen was CD4+ T cells sorted from PBMCs, taken on the day of the yellow fever booster vaccination. This clonotype was obtained from a man between 18 and 29 years old who received the YFV17D yellow fever vaccine. The chain is assembled from TRBV4-3 and TRBJ1-2; a tentative D call is TRBD1 (5 bases match). This receptor carries the CDR3 CASSQDPGGDYGYTF. The nucleotide sequence reads as follows: TGCGCCAGCAGCCAAGATCCCGGGGGAGACTATGGCTACACCTTC.